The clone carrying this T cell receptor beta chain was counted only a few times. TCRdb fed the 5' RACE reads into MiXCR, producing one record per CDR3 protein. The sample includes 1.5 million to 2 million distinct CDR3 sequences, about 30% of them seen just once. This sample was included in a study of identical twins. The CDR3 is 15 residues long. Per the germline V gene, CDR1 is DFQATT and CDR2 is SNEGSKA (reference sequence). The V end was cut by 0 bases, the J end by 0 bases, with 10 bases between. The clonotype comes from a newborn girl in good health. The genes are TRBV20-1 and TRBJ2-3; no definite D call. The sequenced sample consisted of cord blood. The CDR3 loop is CSARDGSTSTDTQYF. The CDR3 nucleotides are TGCAGTGCTAGAGATGGGTCTACTAGCACAGATACGCAGTATTTT.